This TCR beta chain came from a study of tumor and adjacent non-tumor tissue in lung cancer (dated 2018 in TCRdb). General notes on the study: Patients with adenocarcinoma (12), squamous cell carcinoma (2) and small cell lung cancer (1) were included in the cohort. Around 31 paired specimens, one tumor and one normal lung sample per patient, were profiled by TCRbeta CDR3 sequencing. In total, sequencing yielded 125,075,908 productive TCRbeta reads, which works out to an average of around 4.2 million reads per sample. The study compared bulk TCRbeta repertoires between lung tumor tissue and matched distant non-tumor lung tissue from over twelve lung cancer patients. The 15 or so patients were aged about 31 to 85 years, included ten or so men and 5 women, and had TNM stage I to III disease.

About this clonotype: It lacks a known antigen. At one of its ends the junction is not consistent with the germline gene, which may arise from a read error.

Taken from the germline V gene, the CDR1 and CDR2 loops are SGHNT and YENEEA. From the cysteine through the phenylalanine, the CDR3 covers 13 amino acids. Of the read, only the CDR3 DNA is kept; its 39 bases are in frame from base 1. RNA was isolated from bulk, unsorted tissue, and RNA quality was assessed with a NanoDrop ND-1000 and an Agilent 2100. Donors were newly diagnosed lung cancer patients admitted for thoracic surgery in China between August and November 2014, without prior chemotherapy. Patients with previous radiotherapy or chemotherapy, or with another concurrent cancer, were excluded from the study. Surgical tissue pieces of roughly 1-2.2 cm3 were preserved in RNAlater solution and stored at -80 °C until use. Results and caveats for the whole study, not just this receptor: Neither the sequencing platform nor unique molecular identifiers are named or mentioned anywhere in the methods. Tumor tissue showed significantly greater TCR diversity (inverse Simpson) than normal lung tissue (roughly 430 vs 170, P = 0.0075, Mann-Whitney U test). Because peripheral blood was not sequenced, blood TCRbeta repertoires in the lung cancer patients of the study were not examined. The top 100 clones accounted for a significantly larger cumulative portion of the repertoire in normal lung than in tumor tissue. Younger patients had significantly higher TCR diversity, and higher tumor TCR diversity was associated with shorter overall and disease-free survival. Only approximately 16 patients were included in the cohort, and the need for larger samples and more detailed clinical data was noted by the authors.

Library generation was performed with multiplex PCR. Instrument on record: Illumina HiSeq 2500. Following protocols modified from ARM-PCR, the researchers constructed TCRbeta libraries through three rounds of nested PCR with primers (Table S4). Before sequencing, PCR products of 200-500 bp were cut from the gel and purified using the QIAquick gel extraction kit. In the source study's methods: Trimmomatic was used to clean the reads, FLASH was used to merge the reads into complete CDR3 sequences, and MiTCR was used to assign the reads to V(D)J germline segments. VDJtools was used to compute clonal diversity as the inverse Simpson's index. In-frame sequences without a premature stop codon were defined as productive reads. TCRdb passed the public sequencing reads through fastp at Q25 and MiXCR, retaining productive beta sequences. Merged by CDR3 protein, the rows form single entries marked with the most common genes and DNA. In this record, the V and J calls reflect TCRdb's handling and not the investigators' own analysis. This sample lists 100,000 to 120,000 distinct CDR3 sequences; about 80% were detected once. The ten biggest clones cover 20% to 25% of the sample.

This TCR was sampled from a man between 65 and 79 years old with non-small cell lung cancer. The sample comprised lung tumor tissue. The rearranged chain carries TRBV11-3 and TRBJ2-1; too little of a D gene remains to name it. The CDR3 region reads CASTPLTYNEQFF. The DNA is TGTGCCAGCACTCCACTGACTTACAACGAGCAGTTCTTC.